The 18 T cell receptor beta chains in this list originate from one sample, sequenced in a study of tumor and adjacent non-tumor tissue in lung cancer. This sample's RNA came from whole unsorted tissue. The normal lung tissue was taken more than 3 cm from the tumor edge. TCRbeta libraries were built with three rounds of nested PCR, modified from ARM-PCR. MiXCR, applied by TCRdb to the multiplex PCR reads, yields one record per CDR3 protein. The data contain some 80,000 distinct CDR3 sequences, 76% of them seen just once; the ten biggest clones take up approximately 40%. Sequencing was performed on distant non-tumor lung tissue. These TCRs come from a man between 65 and 85 years old with non-small cell lung cancer.

Concerning this clonotype itself: A clone one base away is much larger, so this may be a read error. CDR3 in DNA: TGTGCCAGCAGTCTGGGGTCAGAGGTCGCCTATGGCTACACCTTC. It yields the protein CASSLGSEVAYGYTF. The genes are TRBV5-6 and TRBJ1-2; no definite D call. Trimming left V 5 bases short and J 4 bases short, with 18 bases between. In germline, CDR1 is SGHDT, CDR2 YYEEEE. This CDR3 region has 15 residues.

The chain uses TRBV6-2 or TRBV6-3 and TRBJ2-7, with 7 bases fitting TRBD1. The length of the CDR3 is 14 residues. Germline CDR1 and CDR2: MNHEY and SVGEGT. CDR3 residues: CISSYEDRLNEQYF. Written as DNA, the CDR3 is TGTATCAGCAGTTACGAGGACAGGCTCAACGAGCAGTACTTC.

Worth noting for this clonotype: No conserved phenylalanine or tryptophan is present at the end of the CDR3, so a read error is the likely explanation. The chain links TRBV6-2 or TRBV6-3 to TRBJ1-1, with 12 bases fitting TRBD1. The CDR3 is 13 residues long. Germline lookup yields CDR1 MNHEY and CDR2 SVGEGT. The CDR3: CVSRVGTGGEAFY. The DNA of the CDR3 is TGTGTCAGCAGGGTCGGGACAGGGGGCGAAGCTTTCTAT.

Note on this clonotype: Germline is not matched at one junction end, which may reflect a read error. This chain joins TRBV10-2 and TRBJ1-1; D might be TRBD1 (6 bases). The CDR3 sequence is 12 residues long. Per the germline V gene, CDR1 is WSHSY and CDR2 is SAAADI. CDR3 sequence reads: CACGSGDTVAFF. In nucleotides, the CDR3 is TGCGCCTGCGGATCGGGGGACACTGTAGCTTTCTTT.

This chain links TRBV29-1 with TRBJ2-5; maybe TRBD1 (7 bases). Germline loops: CDR1 SQVTM, CDR2 ANQGSEA. There are 16 residues in the CDR3. In nucleotides, the CDR3 is TGCAGGGGGAGACTAGACAGGGAAGTTTTGCGAGAGACCCAGTACTTC. Amino acid sequence: CRGRLDREVLRETQYF.

The chain links TRBV28 to TRBJ1-2; D is unresolved. This CDR3 is 13 amino acids long. The germline CDR1 and CDR2 sequences are MDHEN and SYDVKM. The CDR3 nucleotides read TGTGCTAACAGTTTCGGGCTTTGGCATGGCTACACCTTC. Translation gives CANSFGLWHGYTF.

At least ten counts were recorded for this clonotype. The V call is TRBV11-2, the J call TRBJ2-2; D is unresolved. CDR1 SGHAT and CDR2 FQNNGV come from the germline V gene. The CDR3 has 14 amino acids. V was pared by 3 bases and J by 8 bases, with 13 bases between. The CDR3 reads CASSLQPSRGELFF. CDR3 sequence (DNA): TGTGCCAGCAGCTTGCAACCCAGTAGGGGGGAGCTGTTTTTT.

V usage is TRBV5-6 and J usage is TRBJ1-6, with D possibly TRBD1 on 5 matching bases. Germline V gene lookup returns CDR1 SGHDT and CDR2 YYEEEE. The V end was cut by 9 bases, the J end by 0 bases, with 16 bases between. The CDR3 is 16 amino acids. CDR3 region: CAKSFGGSSYNSPLHF. In DNA form, the CDR3 reads TGTGCCAAAAGCTTCGGGGGTAGCTCCTATAATTCACCCCTCCACTTT.

This clonotype was recorded a few times. A read error may explain this, as a much larger clone is one base away. This chain links TRBV6-6 with TRBJ2-7; 7 bases map to TRBD1. Losses at the gene ends were 5 bases for V and 5 bases for J; bases not matched to a gene: 6. The CDR3 contains 13 residues. The germline V gene encodes CDR1 MNHNY and CDR2 SVGAGI (reference sequence). DNA of the CDR3: TGTGCCAGCAGTACACAGGGGCTCCACGAGCAGTACTTC. It specifies CASSTQGLHEQYF.

Concerning this clonotype itself: The missing conserved phenylalanine or tryptophan at the end of this CDR3 makes a read error likely. This chain connects TRBV12-3 or TRBV12-4 to TRBJ1-5, with D hard to call. The CDR3 runs 12 residues. CDR3 nucleotide sequence: TGTGCCAGCAGTCCCGCTGGTCAGCCACAGCATTTG. Protein sequence: CASSPAGQPQHL.

The chain has TRBV6-6 and TRBJ1-2; TRBD1 matches at 8 bases. This CDR3 is built from 15 residues. After removal of 9 bases from V and 7 bases from J, the junction contained 16 bases not matched to a gene. The V gene's germline CDR1 is MNHNY and CDR2 SVGAGI (reference sequence). CDR3 coding DNA: TGTGCCAGGAACCGCCGGGCAGGGACAGGCTGTGGCTACACCTTC. This sequence encodes CARNRRAGTGCGYTF.

On this clonotype: At one boundary the junction diverges from the germline segment, which might be a read error. The chain is built from TRBV24-1 and TRBJ1-5, with D perhaps TRBD1 (5 bases). This CDR3 spans 17 amino acids. From germline, CDR1 is KGHDR and CDR2 SFDVKD. CDR3 loop: CTTSGSRVGASNQPHHF. CDR3 nucleotides: TGTACCACCAGTGGGTCCAGGGTTGGGGCTAGCAATCAGCCCCATCATTTT.

This clonotype was seen once. In this CDR3 the conserved last residue, phenylalanine or tryptophan, is missing, so a read error is likely. The V gene is TRBV29-1, the J gene TRBJ2-1; possibly TRBD1 or TRBD2 for D (5 bases each). Germline loops: CDR1 SQVTM, CDR2 ANQGSEA. The ends were cut back, 2 bases at V and 9 bases at J, with 11 bases in the middle. The length of the CDR3 is 12 residues. In DNA form, the CDR3 reads TGCAGCGTTGAAAGACCGGGGACTGAGCAGTTCTGC. Translated, it gives CSVERPGTEQFC.

Worth noting for this clonotype: A read error may produce the germline difference seen at one junction end. The chain combines TRBV12-5 with TRBJ1-5, with D possibly being TRBD2 (5 bases). With the DNA end fitting TRBJ2-3 better, the J assignment may be wrong. Germline CDR1 LGHNT, CDR2 FRNRAP. The CDR3 is 14 residues long. DNA for the CDR3: TGTGCCAGTGGCCTTAGCGCTGGCAGTCAGCCCCAGTATTTT. Its translation: CASGLSAGSQPQYF.

The rearrangement uses TRBV6-2 or TRBV6-3 and TRBJ2-1, with 15 bases that match TRBD2. With 5 bases clipped from V and 7 bases from J, the junction kept 3 bases outside the gene matches. Germline CDR1 reads MNHEY; CDR2 reads SVGEGT. This CDR3 is 15 amino acids long. For the CDR3, the DNA is TGTGCCAGCAGTCCGGGACTAGCGGGAGGTAATGAGCAGTTCTTC. Protein: CASSPGLAGGNEQFF.

Comment on this clonotype: Its ends do not fully match the called genes, so a read error is possible. V gene TRBV28 combines with J gene TRBJ2-7; 7 nucleotides agree with TRBD2. CDR1 and CDR2 from the germline V gene are MDHEN and SYDVKM. This CDR3 is built from 14 residues. The CDR3 loop is CANSPTSGIHEQYF. The CDR3 bases are TGTGCCAACAGTCCTACAAGCGGGATACATGAGCAGTACTTC.

Remarks on this clonotype: This may come from a read error, since a much larger clone is one base off. The chain couples TRBV5-1 to TRBJ2-3; possible D gene TRBD2, 7 bases. This CDR3 has 17 residues. Per germline, CDR1 SGHRS and CDR2 YFSETQ. This CDR3 is CASSSSLGGRSADMQYF. The CDR3 bases are TGCGCCAGCAGCTCATCGCTGGGGGGGCGTTCAGCGGATATGCAGTATTTT.

Points on this clonotype: Compared with germline, one end of the junction differs, possibly owing to a read error. The J gene is TRBJ2-6, the V gene TRBV28, with D perhaps matching TRBD1 (6 bases). The CDR3 consists of 16 residues. Germline V gene sequence: CDR1 MDHEN, CDR2 SYDVKM. CDR3 sequence reads: CASSSLRGSRANFLTF. In DNA, the CDR3 is TGTGCCAGCAGTTCTCTCAGGGGCTCTCGGGCCAACTTCCTGACTTTC.